This is a list of T cell receptor beta chains from one sample in a study of OX40 agonist ivuxolimab in advanced cancers. Sequencing was performed with immunoSEQ multiplex PCR; in TCRdb, only in-frame clones are kept and a portion is missing. The data contain under 95,000 clones, roughly 82% of them singletons. The material sequenced was CD4+ or CD8+ T cells sorted from blood, taken in a trial of the OX40 agonist ivuxolimab. The receptors originated from an adult with an advanced solid tumor such as melanoma, head and neck, liver or kidney cancer. Both conserved end residues are part of each CDR3. Fields, in order: CDR3 protein, D gene, J gene, V gene. A D gene is named only where the DNA matches it firmly.

CASSPAAGASPLHF - TRBJ1-6 TRBV5-1
CASSLYRNTEAFF - TRBJ1-1 TRBV18
CASSFNGQGPEETQYF TRBD1 TRBJ2-5 TRBV7-3
CASSLVGMGFFGELFF - TRBJ2-2 TRBV5-6
CARSPQGGLTSGPSCTDTQYF - TRBJ2-3 TRBV7-5
CASTRTAVGYTF - TRBJ1-2 TRBV28
CASSLAFSGGTETQYF - TRBJ2-5 TRBV7-7
CAWSVNSPLHF - TRBJ1-6 TRBV30
CASSRTGLSGNTIYF - TRBJ1-3 TRBV7-8
CAWRGTGAYEQYF TRBD1 TRBJ2-7 TRBV30
CASSLEGASYNSPLHF TRBD1 TRBJ1-6 TRBV5-1